One sample yielded the 23 T cell receptor beta chains listed below, sequenced in a study of blood T cells in healthy people across ages. A second PCR, run for about 7 to 11 cycles, used a sample-barcoded 5' primer plus a J-beta primer mix. In TCRdb, the 5' RACE reads were re-called with MiXCR into one record per CDR3 protein. This sample has around 600,000 distinct CDR3 sequences; roughly 48% occur once, and the top ten carry around 24%. What was sequenced was blood. Receptors were obtained from a man aged 80 or over in good health.

The chain links TRBV28 to TRBJ2-6; unclear D gene. Trimming pared 1 base from V and 1 base from J, leaving 11 bases between. Per the germline V gene, CDR1 is MDHEN and CDR2 is SYDVKM. This CDR3 region has 17 residues. The CDR3, as DNA: TGTGCCAGCAGTTTATCGGCCCCCAGTTCTGGGGCCAACGTCCTGACTTTC. Amino acid sequence: CASSLSAPSSGANVLTF.

The chain employs TRBV2 and TRBJ1-2; D gene ambiguous. V lost 1 base and J lost 3, with 6 bases in between. CDR1 is SNHLY and CDR2 is FYNNEI in the germline V gene. The CDR3 extends over 13 amino acids. The CDR3 reads CASSEGEDYGYTF. CDR3 coding DNA: TGTGCCAGCAGTGAAGGAGAGGACTATGGCTACACCTTC. The full variable domain, its missing parts supplied by reference TRBV2 and TRBJ1-2, is EPEVTQTPSHQVTQMGQEVILRCVPISNHLYFYWYRQILGQKVEFLVSFYNNEISEKSEIFDDQFSVERPDGSNFTLKIRSTKLEDSAMYFCASSEGEDYGYTFGSGTRLTVV.

The J gene is TRBJ2-4, the V gene TRBV9; 7 positions match TRBD2. The CDR3 runs to 14 residues. Germline V gene sequence: CDR1 SGDLS, CDR2 YYNGEE. J lost 13 bases, V lost 4 bases, and 14 bases had no gene match. For the CDR3, the DNA is TGTGCCAGCAGCTCCGGGACTACCCCTCGTGAGCAGTACTTC. It translates to CASSSGTTPREQYF.

V and J are TRBV20-1 and TRBJ2-7; D might be TRBD2 (5 bases). The last part of the DNA fits TRBJ2-5 better; the J call may be wrong. This CDR3 spans 13 amino acids. Germline lookup yields CDR1 DFQATT and CDR2 SNEGSKA (reference sequence). CDR3 in DNA: TGCAGTGCTAGAGTTACAGACGAGGGGACCCAGTACTTC. Its protein product is CSARVTDEGTQYF.

This clonotype showed up just a few times. The J gene is TRBJ2-5, the V gene TRBV5-6, with 12 bases lining up with TRBD2. Germline CDR1 is SGHDT and CDR2 is YYEEEE. The CDR3 consists of 17 residues. The ends lost 4 bases at V and 3 bases at J; junction bases unmatched: 10. The CDR3 sequence is CASSLRTSGVPKETQYF. Here the CDR3 DNA reads TGTGCCAGCAGCCTTCGGACTAGCGGGGTGCCTAAAGAGACCCAGTACTTC.

A note on this clonotype: A junction boundary mismatches the germline segment, possibly from a read error. The chain employs TRBV9 and TRBJ2-1, with D possibly called TRBD1 or TRBD2 (6 bases each). This CDR3 comprises 13 residues. The germline gives CDR1 SGDLS, CDR2 YYNGEE. The CDR3 sequence: CASTEGGRDERFF. CDR3 coding DNA: TGTGCCAGCACCGAGGGGGGCCGAGATGAGCGGTTCTTC.

On this clonotype: Germline and junction disagree at one end, which may indicate a read error. V gene TRBV20-1 combines with J gene TRBJ2-5; the D gene could be TRBD1 or TRBD2 (5 bases each). The length of the CDR3 is 13 residues. Germline V gives CDR1 DFQATT, CDR2 SNEGSKA (reference sequence). CDR3 region: CSARPLGGETRYF. CDR3 nucleotides: TGCAGTGCTAGACCACTTGGGGGAGAGACCCGGTACTTC.

This sequence joins TRBV20-1 and TRBJ1-2, with TRBD1 identical over 10 bases. Losses at the gene ends were 0 bases for V and 6 bases for J; bases not matched to a gene: 4. From germline, CDR1 is DFQATT and CDR2 SNEGSKA (reference sequence). The CDR3 extends over 14 amino acids. CDR3 protein: CSAREGQGRDGYTF. CDR3 nucleotides: TGCAGTGCTAGAGAGGGACAGGGGAGGGATGGCTACACCTTC.

This clonotype was seen a handful of times. The genes are TRBV20-1 and TRBJ2-1, with D perhaps TRBD2 (5 bases). Trimming removed 0 bases from V and 4 bases from J, with 13 bases in between. The CDR3 contains 15 residues. CDR1 is DFQATT and CDR2 is SNEGSKA in the germline V gene (reference sequence). The CDR3 loop is CSARDLIASYNEQFF. Here the CDR3 DNA reads TGCAGTGCTAGAGATCTCATAGCGTCGTACAATGAGCAGTTCTTC.

The table lists this clonotype with many counts. The V gene is TRBV7-6, the J gene TRBJ2-3; D is undetermined. This CDR3 region has 12 residues. Trimming took off 5 bases at V and 3 bases at J, with 6 bases between the two ends. Germline lookup yields CDR1 SGHVS and CDR2 FNYEAQ. CDR3 region: CASSPATDTQYF. The DNA for the CDR3 is TGTGCCAGCAGCCCAGCGACAGATACGCAGTATTTT.

The J gene is TRBJ1-2, the V gene TRBV7-2, with 7 nucleotides matching TRBD1. The length of the CDR3 is 13 residues. The V gene's germline CDR1 is SGHTA and CDR2 FQGNSA. The J segment lost 8 bases and the V segment lost 5 bases, leaving 8 bases of the junction unmatched. The CDR3 DNA sequence: TGTGCCAGCAGCAGAGCAGGGGGGGGGGGCTACACCTTC. This sequence encodes CASSRAGGGGYTF.

The V and J genes are TRBV24-1 and TRBJ2-3; 14 bases are shared with TRBD2. The V and J ends lost 2 bases and 5 bases, in that order; junction bases with no gene match: 8. Germline V gene data show CDR1 as KGHDR and CDR2 as SFDVKD. This CDR3 spans 18 amino acids. The DNA for the CDR3 is TGTGCCACCAGTGATTCGCCGGGACTAGCGGGAGTCGGAGATACGCAGTATTTT. This codes for CATSDSPGLAGVGDTQYF.

This sequence joins TRBV2 and TRBJ2-4, with D possibly being TRBD2 (6 bases). The DNA end favors TRBJ2-7, so the J call may be wrong. This CDR3 is built from 13 residues. The germline CDR1 and CDR2 sequences are SNHLY and FYNNEI. CDR3 in amino acids: CASRWGLRYEQYF. DNA for the CDR3: TGTGCCAGCAGGTGGGGACTGCGCTACGAGCAGTACTTC.

The J gene is TRBJ2-5, the V gene TRBV9, with 9 bases fitting TRBD1. V dropped 4 bases and J dropped 5; count of bases not matched to a gene: 12. Germline CDR1 reads SGDLS; CDR2 reads YYNGEE. This CDR3 is 16 amino acids long. Written as DNA, the CDR3 is TGTGCCAGCAGCAACACGACAGGGGGGCTTCGGGAGACCCAGTACTTC. This encodes CASSNTTGGLRETQYF.

The CDR3 region is CSVAGGSGYGYTF. CDR3 bases: TGCAGCGTTGCAGGGGGCTCGGGGTATGGCTACACCTTC. V is TRBV29-1 and J is TRBJ1-2, with 8 bases aligning to TRBD1. This CDR3 spans 13 amino acids. In germline, CDR1 is SQVTM, CDR2 ANQGSEA. Unmatched junction bases numbered 6, after V lost 4 bases and J lost 5 bases. The full variable domain, with the rest looked up from reference TRBV29-1 and TRBJ1-2, is SAVISQKPSRDICQRGTSLTIQCQVDSQVTMMFWYRQQPGQSLTLIATANQGSEATYESGFVIDKFPISRPNLTFSTLTVSNMSPEDSSIYLCSVAGGSGYGYTFGSGTRLTVV.

This clonotype appeared many times. The chain combines TRBV6-6 with TRBJ2-5; 9 bases align to TRBD1. The CDR3 contains 15 residues. With 0 bases clipped from V and 5 bases from J, the junction kept 4 bases outside the gene matches. Germline loops: CDR1 MNHNY, CDR2 SVGAGI (reference sequence). As DNA, the CDR3 is TGTGCCAGCAGTTACTCTCACAGGGGGCCTGAGACCCAGTACTTC. Translation gives CASSYSHRGPETQYF.

This chain connects TRBV2 to TRBJ1-5; 7 bases map to TRBD1. The CDR3 loop spans 16 amino acids. CDR1 SNHLY and CDR2 FYNNEI come from the germline V gene. Germline trimming cut 8 bases from V and 0 bases from J; bases unmatched to any gene: 10. This chain's CDR3 is CASALDRTSSNQPQHF. CDR3 DNA: TGTGCCAGCGCACTGGACAGGACTTCTAGCAATCAGCCCCAGCATTTT.

V gene TRBV27 combines with J gene TRBJ2-3; 8 bases map to TRBD2. The length of the CDR3 is 16 residues. Germline V gives CDR1 MNHEY, CDR2 SMNVEV (reference sequence). V was clipped by 5 bases and J by 4 bases; unmatched bases: 11. CDR3 nucleotide sequence: TGTGCCAGCAGTCCCCCACGGGGGGGCCCCGCAGATACGCAGTATTTT. Protein product: CASSPPRGGPADTQYF.

V is TRBV20-1 and J is TRBJ1-5; tentative D call: TRBD1 (5 bases). V was shortened by 3 bases and J by 3 bases, with 15 bases between the two germline ends. Germline assignment: CDR1 DFQATT and CDR2 SNEGSKA (reference sequence). The CDR3 has 15 amino acids. In DNA, the CDR3 is TGCAGTGCTAGTGGGGCCGACTTTGACAATCAGCCCCAGCATTTT. Its translation is CSASGADFDNQPQHF.

This clonotype was seen at least ten times. V and J are TRBV6-5 and TRBJ2-1, with 11 nucleotides matching TRBD2. Losses at the gene ends were 5 bases for V and 7 bases for J; bases not matched to a gene: 7. CDR1 and CDR2 (germline): MNHEY, SVGAGI. The CDR3 totals 15 residues. In DNA form, the CDR3 reads TGTGCCAGCAGTGATAGCGGGGGGGCTGAAAATGAGCAGTTCTTC. Translating it yields CASSDSGGAENEQFF.

This clonotype showed up just a few times. This chain connects TRBV7-2 to TRBJ2-3; no firm D call. The germline V gene encodes CDR1 SGHTA and CDR2 FQGNSA. This CDR3 spans 16 amino acids. Trimming took 4 bases from V and 1 from J, leaving 15 bases between them. This CDR3 reads CASSSTGPQGTDTQYF. CDR3 DNA sequence: TGTGCCAGCAGCTCAACGGGCCCCCAAGGCACAGATACGCAGTATTTT.

The chain carries TRBV5-1 and TRBJ2-5; 8 nucleotides align to TRBD1. Germline V gives CDR1 SGHRS, CDR2 YFSETQ. The CDR3 is 14 residues long. V was clipped by 2 bases and J by 3 bases; unmatched bases: 3. The CDR3 DNA reads TGCGCCAGCAGCTTTCCGACAGGGGAAGAGACCCAGTACTTC. It translates to CASSFPTGEETQYF.

The chain recombines TRBV24-1 with TRBJ2-1, with D possibly matching TRBD2 (6 bases). The germline gives CDR1 KGHDR, CDR2 SFDVKD. Trimming removed 2 bases from V and 10 bases from J, with 17 bases in between. There are 15 residues in the CDR3. This chain's CDR3 is CATSDSRLSSGEQFF. The CDR3 bases are TGTGCCACCAGTGATTCGCGCCTGAGCAGCGGGGAGCAGTTCTTC.